This T cell receptor (beta chain) was observed in a study of identical twins. Regarding the study as a whole: Clonotypes of the beta chain that were abundant in cord blood carried fewer insertions (memory repertoires showed none). Models underestimated how often monozygotic twins shared out-of-frame TCR alpha.

cDNA molecules carried unique molecular identifiers, and template switching added a universal primer site. TCRdb reprocessed the 5' RACE reads via MiXCR and lists one record per CDR3 protein. Of about 660,000 distinct CDR3 sequences listed, less than 10% are singletons. V shed 4 bases, J shed 2 bases, and the junction held 8 bases outside the gene matches. Germline values: CDR1 SGHDN, CDR2 FVKESK. The CDR3 runs to 15 residues. All donors were healthy, and all were Caucasian. In regard to this clonotype: What it recognizes is unknown.

The data also belong to a second study, concerning yellow fever vaccine responses in identical twins.

Sequencing was performed on PBMCs. The chain employs TRBV14 and TRBJ2-7, with 7 bases that match TRBD2. The receptor was isolated from a young woman in good health. This chain's CDR3 is CASSPSSAGPYEQYF. The CDR3 bases are TGTGCCAGCAGCCCGTCCTCAGCGGGGCCCTACGAGCAGTACTTC. Looking up the rest from reference TRBV14 and TRBJ2-7 gives the full variable domain: EAGVTQFPSHSVIEKGQTVTLRCDPISGHDNLYWYRRVMGKEIKFLLHFVKESKQDESGMPNNRFLAERTGGTYSTLKVQPAELEDSGVYFCASSPSSAGPYEQYFGPGTRLTVT.